This passage covers 9 T cell receptor beta chains from one sample sequenced in a study of blood T cell repertoires in COVID-19. The repertoire was sequenced with immunoSEQ multiplex PCR; TCRdb's copy has only in-frame clones and lacks some. Of about 670,000 clones in the sample, just under 90% were seen once. The sequenced material came from peripheral blood. The receptors come from a woman aged 18-35 years with acute or convalescent COVID-19.

This clone was seen once. The rearrangement joins TRBV29-1 to TRBJ1-2; D gene unclear. V was trimmed by 6 bases and J by 2 bases, leaving 16 bases between them. The CDR3 consists of 14 residues. Germline CDR1 SQVTM, CDR2 ANQGSEA. The CDR3 spells CSVALQTLNYGYTF. Written as DNA, the CDR3 is TGCAGCGTCGCTCTACAGACCCTAAACTATGGCTACACCTTC.

V is TRBV19 and J is TRBJ1-2, with no clear D. Per germline, CDR1 LNHDA and CDR2 SQIVND (reference sequence). The CDR3 length is 13 residues. The germline V and J ends were trimmed by 7 bases and 2 bases, with 11 bases remaining between them. DNA for the CDR3: TGTGCCAGTACCCCCGACTGGAACTATGGCTACACCTTC. It is translated as CASTPDWNYGYTF. The full variable domain, with the rest looked up from reference TRBV19 and TRBJ1-2, is DGGITQSPKYLFRKEGQNVTLSCEQNLNHDAMYWYRQDPGQGLRLIYYSQIVNDFQKGDIAEGYSVSREKKESFPLTVTSAQKNPTAFYLCASTPDWNYGYTFGSGTRLTVV.

The gene calls are TRBV25-1 and TRBJ1-1; tentatively, D is TRBD1 (6 bases). CDR1 and CDR2 (germline): MGHDK, SYGVNS. Trimming cost V 0 bases and J 4 bases, with 18 bases left between them. The CDR3 runs 17 residues. CDR3 sequence reads: CASSEYPGRGGLTEAFF. CDR3 nucleotide sequence: TGTGCCAGCAGTGAATACCCTGGTCGGGGGGGGCTCACTGAAGCTTTCTTT.

The CDR3 here is CASSSGQGSYSNQPQHF. In DNA, the CDR3 is TGTGCCAGCAGTTCGGGACAGGGTTCCTATAGCAATCAGCCCCAGCATTTT. The chain recombines TRBV27 with TRBJ1-5; 9 bases align to TRBD1. With 4 bases clipped from V and 0 bases from J, the junction kept 7 bases outside the gene matches. Germline CDR1 reads MNHEY; CDR2 reads SMNVEV (reference sequence). CDR3 length: 17 amino acids.

The chain links TRBV5-6 to TRBJ2-1; 11 nucleotides line up with TRBD1. The junction had 13 bases not matched to a gene; V was cut back by 3 bases and J by 8 bases. Germline V CDR1 and CDR2: SGHDT, YYEEEE. The CDR3 length is 17 residues. CDR3 DNA: TGTGCCAGCAGCTACTACCCGGGACAGGGGGATCTCTATGAGCAGTTCTTC. Translating gives CASSYYPGQGDLYEQFF. Drawing the rest from reference TRBV5-6 and TRBJ2-1, the complete variable domain is DAGVTQSPTHLIKTRGQQVTLRCSPKSGHDTVSWYQQALGQGPQFIFQYYEEEERQRGNFPDRFSGHQFPNYSSELNVNALLLGDSALYLCASSYYPGQGDLYEQFFGPGTRLTVL.

The gene calls are TRBV6-1 and TRBJ1-6; 7 bases agree with TRBD1. Germline CDR1 reads MNHNS; CDR2 reads SASEGT. Trimming removed 3 bases from V and 5 bases from J; junction bases left unmatched: 7. This CDR3 region has 16 residues. DNA of the CDR3: TGTGCCAGCAGTGATTCCGGGACAGCAAATAATTCACCCCTCCACTTT. Its protein product is CASSDSGTANNSPLHF.

This rearrangement joins TRBV5-6 to TRBJ1-3; 10 bases line up with TRBD1. Germline CDR1 SGHDT, CDR2 YYEEEE. Losses at the gene ends were 5 bases for V and 4 bases for J; bases not matched to a gene: 6. The CDR3 contains 15 residues. CDR3 amino acids: CASRPTGGVGNTIYF. DNA of the CDR3: TGTGCCAGCAGACCGACAGGGGGCGTAGGAAACACCATATATTTT.

The chain is built from TRBV6-1 and TRBJ1-5; no reliable D call. Trimming removed 1 base at V and 0 bases at J, with 13 bases between. Germline CDR1 reads MNHNS; CDR2 reads SASEGT. The CDR3 spans 17 residues. CDR3 nucleotides: TGTGCCAGCAGTGAAGAGCGACGGAAGATTAGCAATCAGCCCCAGCATTTT. Protein: CASSEERRKISNQPQHF.

The CDR3 here is CASSSDRSYNEQFF. In DNA, the CDR3 is TGTGCCAGCAGCTCGGACAGGAGCTACAATGAGCAGTTCTTC. The chain joins TRBV5-5 to TRBJ2-1, with TRBD1 matching over 7 bases. After removal of 3 bases from V and 3 bases from J, the junction contained 3 bases not matched to a gene. The germline V gene encodes CDR1 SGHKS and CDR2 YYEKEE (reference sequence). The CDR3 extends over 14 amino acids.